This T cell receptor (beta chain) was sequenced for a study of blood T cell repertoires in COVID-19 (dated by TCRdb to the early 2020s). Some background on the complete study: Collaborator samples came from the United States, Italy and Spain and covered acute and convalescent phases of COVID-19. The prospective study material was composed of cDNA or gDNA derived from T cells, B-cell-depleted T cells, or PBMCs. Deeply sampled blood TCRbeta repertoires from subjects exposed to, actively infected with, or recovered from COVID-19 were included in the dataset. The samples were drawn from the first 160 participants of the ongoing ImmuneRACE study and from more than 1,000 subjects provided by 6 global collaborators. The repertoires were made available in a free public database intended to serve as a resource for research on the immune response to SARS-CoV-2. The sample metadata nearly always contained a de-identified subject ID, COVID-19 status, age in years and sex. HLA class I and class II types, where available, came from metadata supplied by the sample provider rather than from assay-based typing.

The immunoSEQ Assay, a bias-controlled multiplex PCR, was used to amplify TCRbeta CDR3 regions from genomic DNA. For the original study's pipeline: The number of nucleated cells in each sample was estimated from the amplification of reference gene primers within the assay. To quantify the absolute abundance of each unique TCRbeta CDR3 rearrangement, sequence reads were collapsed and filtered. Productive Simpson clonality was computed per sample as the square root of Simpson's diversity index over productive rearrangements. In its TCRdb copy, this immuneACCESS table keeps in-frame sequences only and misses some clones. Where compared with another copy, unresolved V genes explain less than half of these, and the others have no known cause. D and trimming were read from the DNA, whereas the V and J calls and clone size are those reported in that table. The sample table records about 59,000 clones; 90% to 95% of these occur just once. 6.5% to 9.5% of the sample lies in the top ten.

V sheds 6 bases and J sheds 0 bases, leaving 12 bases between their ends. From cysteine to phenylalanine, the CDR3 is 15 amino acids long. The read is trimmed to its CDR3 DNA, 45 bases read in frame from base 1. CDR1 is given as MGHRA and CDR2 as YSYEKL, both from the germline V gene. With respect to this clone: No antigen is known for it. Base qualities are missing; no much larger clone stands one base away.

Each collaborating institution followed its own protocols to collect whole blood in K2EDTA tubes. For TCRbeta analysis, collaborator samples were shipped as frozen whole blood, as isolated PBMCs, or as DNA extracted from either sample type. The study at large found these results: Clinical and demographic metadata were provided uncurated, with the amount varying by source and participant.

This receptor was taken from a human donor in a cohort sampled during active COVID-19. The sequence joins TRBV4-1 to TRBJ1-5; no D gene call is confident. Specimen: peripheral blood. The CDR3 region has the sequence CASSPGPYSNQPQHF. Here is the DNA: TGCGCCAGCAGTCCTGGGCCTTATAGCAATCAGCCCCAGCATTTT.